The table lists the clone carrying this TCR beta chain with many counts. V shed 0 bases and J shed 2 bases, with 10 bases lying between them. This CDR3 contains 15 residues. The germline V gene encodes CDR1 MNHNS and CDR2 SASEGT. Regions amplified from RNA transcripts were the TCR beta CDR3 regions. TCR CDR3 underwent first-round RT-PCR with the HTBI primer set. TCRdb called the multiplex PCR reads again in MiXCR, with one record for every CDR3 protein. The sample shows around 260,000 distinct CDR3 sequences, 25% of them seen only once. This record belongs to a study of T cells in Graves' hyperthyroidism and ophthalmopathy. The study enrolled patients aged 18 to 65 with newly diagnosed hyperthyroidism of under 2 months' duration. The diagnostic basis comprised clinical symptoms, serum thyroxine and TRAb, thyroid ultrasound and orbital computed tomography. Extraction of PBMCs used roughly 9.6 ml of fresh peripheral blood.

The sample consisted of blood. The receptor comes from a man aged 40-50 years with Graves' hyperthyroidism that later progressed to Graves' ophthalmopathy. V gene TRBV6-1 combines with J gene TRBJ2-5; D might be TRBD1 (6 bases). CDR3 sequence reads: CASSEASGTQETQYF. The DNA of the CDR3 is TGTGCCAGCAGTGAAGCAAGTGGGACACAAGAGACCCAGTACTTC.